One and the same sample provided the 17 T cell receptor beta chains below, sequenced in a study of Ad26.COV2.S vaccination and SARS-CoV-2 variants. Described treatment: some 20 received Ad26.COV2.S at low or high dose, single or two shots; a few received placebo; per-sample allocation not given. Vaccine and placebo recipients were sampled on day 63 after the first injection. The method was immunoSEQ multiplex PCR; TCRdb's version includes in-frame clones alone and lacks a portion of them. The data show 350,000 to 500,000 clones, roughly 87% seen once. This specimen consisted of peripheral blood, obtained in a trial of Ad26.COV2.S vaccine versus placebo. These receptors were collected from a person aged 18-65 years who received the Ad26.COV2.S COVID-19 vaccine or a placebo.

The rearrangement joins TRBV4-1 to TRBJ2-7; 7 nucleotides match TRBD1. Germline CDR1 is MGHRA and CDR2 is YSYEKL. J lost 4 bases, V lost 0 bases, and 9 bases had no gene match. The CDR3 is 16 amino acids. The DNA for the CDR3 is TGCGCCAGCAGCCAAGAACAGGGGTCCTCTTTTTACGAGCAGTACTTC. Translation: CASSQEQGSSFYEQYF.

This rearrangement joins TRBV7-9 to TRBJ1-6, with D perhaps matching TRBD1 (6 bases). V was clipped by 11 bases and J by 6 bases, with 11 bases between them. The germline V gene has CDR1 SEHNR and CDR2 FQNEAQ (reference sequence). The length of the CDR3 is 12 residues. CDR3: CAAGDSNSPLHF. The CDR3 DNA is TGTGCCGCAGGGGACTCTAATTCACCCCTCCACTTT.

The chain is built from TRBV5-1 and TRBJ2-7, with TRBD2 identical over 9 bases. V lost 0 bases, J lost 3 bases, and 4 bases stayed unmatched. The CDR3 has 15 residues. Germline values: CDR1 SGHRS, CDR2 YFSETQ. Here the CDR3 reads CASSLGLAGLYEQYF. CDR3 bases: TGCGCCAGCAGCTTGGGGCTAGCGGGACTCTACGAGCAGTACTTC.

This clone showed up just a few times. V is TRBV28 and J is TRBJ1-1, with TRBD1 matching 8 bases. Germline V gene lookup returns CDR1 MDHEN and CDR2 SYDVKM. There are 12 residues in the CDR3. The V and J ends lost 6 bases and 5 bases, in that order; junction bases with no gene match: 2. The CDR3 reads CASSRTGTEAFF. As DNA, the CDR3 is TGTGCCAGCAGCCGGACAGGGACTGAAGCTTTCTTT.

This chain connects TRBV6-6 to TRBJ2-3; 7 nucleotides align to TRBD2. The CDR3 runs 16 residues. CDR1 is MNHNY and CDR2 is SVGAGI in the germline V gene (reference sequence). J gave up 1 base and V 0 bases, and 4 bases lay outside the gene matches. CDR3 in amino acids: CASSYSSLAGTDTQYF. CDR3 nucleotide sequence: TGTGCCAGCAGTTACTCGTCCCTAGCGGGCACAGATACGCAGTATTTT.

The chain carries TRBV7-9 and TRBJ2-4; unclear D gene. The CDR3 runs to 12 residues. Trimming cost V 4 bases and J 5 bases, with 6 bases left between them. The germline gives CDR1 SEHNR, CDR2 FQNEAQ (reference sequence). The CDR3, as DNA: TGTGCCAGCAGCTGGACGGAAAACATTCAGTACTTC. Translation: CASSWTENIQYF.

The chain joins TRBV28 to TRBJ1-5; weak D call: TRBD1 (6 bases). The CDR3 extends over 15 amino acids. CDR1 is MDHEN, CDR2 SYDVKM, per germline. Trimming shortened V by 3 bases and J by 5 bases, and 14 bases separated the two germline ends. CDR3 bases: TGTGCCAGCAGTTTTATGGGGGGCGTCGATCAGCCCCAGCATTTT. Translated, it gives CASSFMGGVDQPQHF.

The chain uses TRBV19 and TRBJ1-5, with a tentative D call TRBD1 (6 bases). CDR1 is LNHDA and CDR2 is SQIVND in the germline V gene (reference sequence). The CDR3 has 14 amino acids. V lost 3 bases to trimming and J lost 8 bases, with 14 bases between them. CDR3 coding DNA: TGTGCCAGTAGTATCGGCGGCAGGGGAGAGCCCCAGCATTTT. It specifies CASSIGGRGEPQHF.

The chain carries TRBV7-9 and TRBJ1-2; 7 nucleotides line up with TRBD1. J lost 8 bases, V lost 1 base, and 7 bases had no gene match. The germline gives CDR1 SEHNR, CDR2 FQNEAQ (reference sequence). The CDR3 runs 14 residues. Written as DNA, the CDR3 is TGTGCCAGCAGCTTAGAGGCAGGGGGAGGCGGCTACACCTTC. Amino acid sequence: CASSLEAGGGGYTF.

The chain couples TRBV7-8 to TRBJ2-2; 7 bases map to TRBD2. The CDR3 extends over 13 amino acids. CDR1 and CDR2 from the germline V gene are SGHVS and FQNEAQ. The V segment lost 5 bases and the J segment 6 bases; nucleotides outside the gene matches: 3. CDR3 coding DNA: TGTGCCAGCAGCCAAACTAGCGCCGGGGAGCTGTTTTTT. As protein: CASSQTSAGELFF.

The CDR3 loop is CASSSSPGLARKTQYF. The CDR3 DNA reads TGTGCCAGCAGTTCCAGCCCGGGACTAGCTAGGAAGACCCAGTACTTC. The V gene is TRBV13, the J gene TRBJ2-5; TRBD2 matches at 9 bases. Germline lookup yields CDR1 PRHDT and CDR2 FYEKMQ (reference sequence). The junction had 14 bases not matched to a gene; V was cut back by 6 bases and J by 6 bases. The CDR3 runs 16 residues.

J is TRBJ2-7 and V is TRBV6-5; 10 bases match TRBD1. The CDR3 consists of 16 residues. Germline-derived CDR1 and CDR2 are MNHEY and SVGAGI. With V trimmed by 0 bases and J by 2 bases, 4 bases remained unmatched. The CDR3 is CASSYSPGQGPYEQYF. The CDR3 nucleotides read TGTGCCAGCAGTTACTCCCCGGGACAGGGGCCCTACGAGCAGTACTTC.

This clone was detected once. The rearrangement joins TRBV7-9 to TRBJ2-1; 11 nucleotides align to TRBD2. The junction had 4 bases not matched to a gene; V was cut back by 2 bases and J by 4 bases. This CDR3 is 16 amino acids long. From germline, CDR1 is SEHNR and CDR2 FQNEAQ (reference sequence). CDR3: CASSLSGTSGYNEQFF. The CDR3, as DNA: TGTGCCAGCAGCTTATCCGGGACTAGCGGATACAATGAGCAGTTCTTC.

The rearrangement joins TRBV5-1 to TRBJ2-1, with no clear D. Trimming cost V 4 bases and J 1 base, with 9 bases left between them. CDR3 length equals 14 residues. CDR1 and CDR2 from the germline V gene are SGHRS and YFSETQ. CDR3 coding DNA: TGCGCCAGCAGCAGACGAGAATCCTACAATGAGCAGTTCTTC. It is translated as CASSRRESYNEQFF.

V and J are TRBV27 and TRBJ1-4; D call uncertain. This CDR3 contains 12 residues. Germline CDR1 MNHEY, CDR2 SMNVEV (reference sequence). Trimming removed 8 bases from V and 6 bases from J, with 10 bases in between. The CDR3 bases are TGTGCCAGCGGAACATCTGATGAAAAACTGTTTTTT. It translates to CASGTSDEKLFF. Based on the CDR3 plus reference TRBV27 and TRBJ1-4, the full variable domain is EAQVTQNPRYLITVTGKKLTVTCSQNMNHEYMSWYRQDPGLGLRQIYYSMNVEVTDKGDVPEGYKVSRKEKRNFPLILESPSPNQTSLYFCASGTSDEKLFFGSGTQLSVL.

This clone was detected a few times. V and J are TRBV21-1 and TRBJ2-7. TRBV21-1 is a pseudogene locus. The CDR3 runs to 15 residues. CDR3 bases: TGTGCCAGCAGCAGCCGGGACGGCGACTCCTACGAGCAGTACTTC. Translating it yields CASSSRDGDSYEQYF.

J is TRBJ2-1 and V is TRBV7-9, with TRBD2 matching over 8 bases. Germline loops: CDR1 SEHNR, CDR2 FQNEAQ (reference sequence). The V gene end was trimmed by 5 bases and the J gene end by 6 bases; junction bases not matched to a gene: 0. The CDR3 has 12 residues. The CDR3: CASSRGGNEQFF. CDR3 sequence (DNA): TGTGCCAGCAGCCGGGGGGGCAATGAGCAGTTCTTC. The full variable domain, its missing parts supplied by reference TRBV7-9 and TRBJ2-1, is DTGVSQNPRHKITKRGQNVTFRCDPISEHNRLYWYRQTLGQGPEFLTYFQNEAQLEKSRLLSDRFSAERPKGSFSTLEIQRTEQGDSAMYLCASSRGGNEQFFGPGTRLTVL.